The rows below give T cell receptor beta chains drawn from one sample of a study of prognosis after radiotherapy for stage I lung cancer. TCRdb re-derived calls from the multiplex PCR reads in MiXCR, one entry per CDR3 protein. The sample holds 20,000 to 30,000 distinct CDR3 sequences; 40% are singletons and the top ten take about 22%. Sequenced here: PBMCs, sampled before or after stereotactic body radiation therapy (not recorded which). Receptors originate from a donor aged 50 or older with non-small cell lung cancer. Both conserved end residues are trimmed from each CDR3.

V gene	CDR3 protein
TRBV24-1	ATSDQLTGYNEQF
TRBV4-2	ASSQDGATNEKLF
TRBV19	ASNRRVSQETQY
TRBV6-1	ARSTGQTMY
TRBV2	ARDTKSSYNEQF
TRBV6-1	ASSPGQGICDQY
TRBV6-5	ASSYSAPLSNQPQH
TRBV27	ASSLGSHNSPLH
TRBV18	ASSLDRGDTYEQY
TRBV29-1	SVGGGTSGSGNEQF
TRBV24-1	ATSDLRGGPTDTQY
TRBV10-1	ASSVPSGGTDTQY
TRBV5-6	ASSLTSGRETQY
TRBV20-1	SASTLMNTEAF
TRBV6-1	ASSGRTSGSPGELF
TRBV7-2	ASSLLCGTRGTQY
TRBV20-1	SARDRAGHQETQY
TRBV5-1	ASRDRETSGYT
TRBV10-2	ASIPVGQGGDGYT
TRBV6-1	ASSKQSGTGYYGYT
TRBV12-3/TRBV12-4	ASKTGDRGTGELF
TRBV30	AWSVLAGGPGAYEQY
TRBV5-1	ASSLEGSGLYEQY
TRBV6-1	ASSDRVRVAF
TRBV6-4	ASSIDSWGNQPQH
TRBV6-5	AISYIEERGLAGAEYEQY
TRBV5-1	ASSLEKGARYNEQF
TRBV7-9	ASSERTSGNTGELF
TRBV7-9	ASTLPGPEQF
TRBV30	AWSQGGGYT
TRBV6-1	ASSTPVLAFNEQF
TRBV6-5	ASSWEGPYEHY
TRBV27	ASSGGQVIYVYT
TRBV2	ASSDGGEDTQY
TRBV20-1	SAQSGSGANVLT
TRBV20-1	SARDSRGAPASTDTQY
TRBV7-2	ASSLDGTLDEQY
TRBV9	ASSRPGLSVTDTQY
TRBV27	ATRKPSGSEQY
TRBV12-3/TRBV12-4	ASSLGGQGYQPQH
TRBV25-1	ASSRTGRYTDTQY
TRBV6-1	AIRQGALTGQLF
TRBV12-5	ASGLVSLGVYNQPQH
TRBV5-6	ASSPTSGTYEQY
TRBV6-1	ASSEVGNSPLH